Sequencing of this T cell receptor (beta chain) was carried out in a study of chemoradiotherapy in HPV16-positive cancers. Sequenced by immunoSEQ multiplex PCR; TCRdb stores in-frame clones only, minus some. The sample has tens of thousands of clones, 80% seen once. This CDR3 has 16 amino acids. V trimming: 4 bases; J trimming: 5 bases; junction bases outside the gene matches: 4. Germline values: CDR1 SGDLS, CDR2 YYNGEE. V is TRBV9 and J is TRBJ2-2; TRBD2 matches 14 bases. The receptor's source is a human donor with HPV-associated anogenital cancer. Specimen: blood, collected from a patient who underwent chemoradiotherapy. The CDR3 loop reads CASSTGLAGVTGELFF. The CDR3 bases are TGTGCCAGCAGCACGGGACTAGCGGGGGTTACCGGGGAGCTGTTTTTT.